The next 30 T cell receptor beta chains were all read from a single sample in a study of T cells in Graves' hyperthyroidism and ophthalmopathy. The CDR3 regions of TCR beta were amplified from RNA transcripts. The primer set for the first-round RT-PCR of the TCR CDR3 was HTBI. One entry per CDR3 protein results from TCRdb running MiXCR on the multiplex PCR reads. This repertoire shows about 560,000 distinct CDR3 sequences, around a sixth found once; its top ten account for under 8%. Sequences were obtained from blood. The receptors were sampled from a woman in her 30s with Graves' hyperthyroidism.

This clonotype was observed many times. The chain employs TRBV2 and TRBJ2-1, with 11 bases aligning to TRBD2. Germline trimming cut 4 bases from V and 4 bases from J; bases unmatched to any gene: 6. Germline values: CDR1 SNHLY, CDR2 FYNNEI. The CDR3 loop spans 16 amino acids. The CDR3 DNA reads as TGTGCCAGCAGTGGAGGGACTAGCGGCACGTACAATGAGCAGTTCTTC. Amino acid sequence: CASSGGTSGTYNEQFF.

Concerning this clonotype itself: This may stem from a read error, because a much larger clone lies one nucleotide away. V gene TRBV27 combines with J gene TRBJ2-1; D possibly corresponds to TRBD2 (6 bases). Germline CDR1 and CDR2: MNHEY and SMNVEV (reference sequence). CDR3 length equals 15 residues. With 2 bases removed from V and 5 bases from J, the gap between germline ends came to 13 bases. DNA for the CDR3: TGTGCCAGCAGTTTAGATGGAGGGTTAAACAATGAGCAGTTCTTC. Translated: CASSLDGGLNNEQFF.

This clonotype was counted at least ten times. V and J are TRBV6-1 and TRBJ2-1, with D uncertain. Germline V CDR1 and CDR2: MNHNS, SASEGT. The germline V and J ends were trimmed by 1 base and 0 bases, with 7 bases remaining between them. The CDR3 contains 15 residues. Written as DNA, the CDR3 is TGTGCCAGCAGTGAAGGGGTAGTCTCCTACAATGAGCAGTTCTTC. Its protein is CASSEGVVSYNEQFF.

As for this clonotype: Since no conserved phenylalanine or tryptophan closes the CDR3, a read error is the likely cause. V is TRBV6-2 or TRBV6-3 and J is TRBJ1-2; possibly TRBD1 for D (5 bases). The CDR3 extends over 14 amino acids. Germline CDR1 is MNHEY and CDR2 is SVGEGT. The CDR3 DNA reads TGTGCCAGCAGGTACTCCCGCGACAGCTATGGCTACACCGTC. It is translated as CASRYSRDSYGYTV.

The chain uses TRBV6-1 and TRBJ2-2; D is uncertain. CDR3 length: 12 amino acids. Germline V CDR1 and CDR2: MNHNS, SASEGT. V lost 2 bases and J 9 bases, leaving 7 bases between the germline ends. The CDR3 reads CASSEIQRELFF. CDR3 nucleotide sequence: TGTGCCAGCAGTGAAATCCAGAGGGAGCTGTTTTTT.

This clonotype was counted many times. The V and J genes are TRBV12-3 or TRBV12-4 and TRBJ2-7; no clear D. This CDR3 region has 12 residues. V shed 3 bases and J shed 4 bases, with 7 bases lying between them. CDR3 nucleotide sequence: TGTGCCAGCAGTTTTGAGGTTTACGAGCAGTACTTC. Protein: CASSFEVYEQYF.

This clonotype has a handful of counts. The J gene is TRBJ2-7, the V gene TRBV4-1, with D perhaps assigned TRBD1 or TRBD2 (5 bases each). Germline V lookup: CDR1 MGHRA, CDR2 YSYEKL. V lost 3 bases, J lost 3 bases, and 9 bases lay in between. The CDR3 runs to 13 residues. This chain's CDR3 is CASSHRGDYEQYF. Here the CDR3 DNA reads TGCGCCAGCAGCCATCGGGGCGACTACGAGCAGTACTTC.

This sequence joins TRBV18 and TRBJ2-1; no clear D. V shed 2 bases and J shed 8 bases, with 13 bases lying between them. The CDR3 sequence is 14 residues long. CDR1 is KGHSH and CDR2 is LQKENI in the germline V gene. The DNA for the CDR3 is TGTGCCAGCTCACCAAATCTAGTAACCCATGAGCAGTTCTTC. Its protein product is CASSPNLVTHEQFF.

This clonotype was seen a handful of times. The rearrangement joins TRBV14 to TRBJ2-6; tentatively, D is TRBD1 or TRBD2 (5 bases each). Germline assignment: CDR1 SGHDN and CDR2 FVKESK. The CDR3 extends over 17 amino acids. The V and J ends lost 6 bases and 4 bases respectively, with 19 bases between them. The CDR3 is CASSVEGPRGGANVLTF. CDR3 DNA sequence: TGTGCCAGCAGTGTAGAGGGGCCCCGGGGAGGGGCCAACGTCCTGACTTTC.

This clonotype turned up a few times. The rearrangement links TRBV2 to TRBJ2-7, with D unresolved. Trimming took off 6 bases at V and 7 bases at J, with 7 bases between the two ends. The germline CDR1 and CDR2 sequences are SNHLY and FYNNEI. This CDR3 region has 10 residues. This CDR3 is CASRKGEQYF. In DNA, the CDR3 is TGTGCCAGCAGAAAGGGTGAGCAGTACTTC.

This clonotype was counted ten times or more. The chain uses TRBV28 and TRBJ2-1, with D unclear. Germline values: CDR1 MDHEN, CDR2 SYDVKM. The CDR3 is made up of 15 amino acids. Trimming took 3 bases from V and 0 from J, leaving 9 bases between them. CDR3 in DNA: TGTGCCAGCAGTTTCTCGTCGAGCTCCTACAATGAGCAGTTCTTC. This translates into CASSFSSSSYNEQFF. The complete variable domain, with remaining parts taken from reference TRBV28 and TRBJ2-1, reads DVKVTQSSRYLVKRTGEKVFLECVQDMDHENMFWYRQDPGLGLRLIYFSYDVKMKEKGDIPEGYSVSREKKERFSLILESASTNQTSMYLCASSFSSSSYNEQFFGPGTRLTVL.

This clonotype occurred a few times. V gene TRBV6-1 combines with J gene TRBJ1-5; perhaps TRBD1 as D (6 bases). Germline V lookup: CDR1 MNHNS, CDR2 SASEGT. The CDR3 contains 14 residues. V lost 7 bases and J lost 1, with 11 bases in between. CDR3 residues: CASKQGRSNQPQHF. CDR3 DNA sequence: TGTGCCAGCAAACAGGGACGGAGCAATCAGCCCCAGCATTTT.

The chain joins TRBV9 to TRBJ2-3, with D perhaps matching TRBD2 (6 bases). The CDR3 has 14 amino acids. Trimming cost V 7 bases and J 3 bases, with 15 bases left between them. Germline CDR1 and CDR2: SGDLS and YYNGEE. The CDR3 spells CASGPGLSTDTQYF. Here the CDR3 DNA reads TGTGCCAGCGGACCGGGACTCTCTACAGATACGCAGTATTTT.

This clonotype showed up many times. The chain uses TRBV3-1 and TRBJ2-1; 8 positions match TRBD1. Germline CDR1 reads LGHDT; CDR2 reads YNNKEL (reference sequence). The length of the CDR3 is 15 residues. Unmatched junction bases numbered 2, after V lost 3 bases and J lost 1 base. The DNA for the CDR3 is TGTGCCAGCAGCCAGGGACAGGATTCCTACAATGAGCAGTTCTTC. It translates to CASSQGQDSYNEQFF.

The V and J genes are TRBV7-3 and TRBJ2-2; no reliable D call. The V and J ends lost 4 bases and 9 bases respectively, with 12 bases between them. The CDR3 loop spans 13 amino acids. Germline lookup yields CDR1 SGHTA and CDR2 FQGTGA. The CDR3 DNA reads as TGTGCCAGCAGCTCGATCCCCCCGCGGGAGCTGTTTTTT. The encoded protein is CASSSIPPRELFF.

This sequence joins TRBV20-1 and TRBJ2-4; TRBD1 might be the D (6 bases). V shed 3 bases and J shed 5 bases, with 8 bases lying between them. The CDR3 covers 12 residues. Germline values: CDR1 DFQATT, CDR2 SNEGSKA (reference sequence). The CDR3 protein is CSASPGENIQYF. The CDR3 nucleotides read TGCAGTGCTAGTCCAGGGGAAAACATTCAGTACTTC.

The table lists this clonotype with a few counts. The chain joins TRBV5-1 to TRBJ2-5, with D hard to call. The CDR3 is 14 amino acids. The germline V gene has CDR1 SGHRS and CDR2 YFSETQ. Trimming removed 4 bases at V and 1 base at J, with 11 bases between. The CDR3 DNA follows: TGCGCCAGCAGCCCAGTGGTGGGCCAAGAGACCCAGTACTTC. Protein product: CASSPVVGQETQYF.

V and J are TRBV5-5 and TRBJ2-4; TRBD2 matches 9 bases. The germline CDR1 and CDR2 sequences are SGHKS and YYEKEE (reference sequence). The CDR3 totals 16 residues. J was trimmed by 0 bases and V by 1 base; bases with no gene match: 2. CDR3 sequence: CASSLPSGTAKNIQYF. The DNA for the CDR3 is TGTGCCAGCAGCTTGCCTAGCGGGACAGCCAAAAACATTCAGTACTTC.

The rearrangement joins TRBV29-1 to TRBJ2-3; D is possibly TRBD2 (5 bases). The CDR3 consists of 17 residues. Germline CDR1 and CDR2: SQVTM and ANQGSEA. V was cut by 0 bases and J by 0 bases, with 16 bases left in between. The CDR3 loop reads CSVEEPRRTESTDTQYF. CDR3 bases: TGCAGCGTTGAAGAACCTCGACGGACTGAGAGCACAGATACGCAGTATTTT.

The CDR3 nucleotides are TGTGCCAGTAGTAGGGGGGCCCTAGCCTACGAGCAGTACTTC. Its protein is CASSRGALAYEQYF. The gene calls are TRBV19 and TRBJ2-7, with D perhaps being TRBD1 or TRBD2 (6 bases each). Germline assignment: CDR1 LNHDA and CDR2 SQIVND (reference sequence). The CDR3 totals 14 residues. Trimming cost V 4 bases and J 2 bases, with 12 bases left between them.

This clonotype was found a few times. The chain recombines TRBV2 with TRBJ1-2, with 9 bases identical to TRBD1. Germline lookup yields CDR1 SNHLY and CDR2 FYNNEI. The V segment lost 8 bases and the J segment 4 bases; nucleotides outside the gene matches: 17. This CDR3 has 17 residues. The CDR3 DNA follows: TGTGCCAGCTTCCGAGGGGGACAGGGAGCCCTAAGCTATGGCTACACCTTC. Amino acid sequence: CASFRGGQGALSYGYTF.

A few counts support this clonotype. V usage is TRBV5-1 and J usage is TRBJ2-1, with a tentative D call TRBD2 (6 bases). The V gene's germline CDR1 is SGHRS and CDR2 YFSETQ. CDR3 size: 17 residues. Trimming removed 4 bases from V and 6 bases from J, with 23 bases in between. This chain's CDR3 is CASSPRLSGSRGNEQFF. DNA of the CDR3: TGCGCCAGCAGCCCAAGATTGAGCGGTTCGCGGGGCAATGAGCAGTTCTTC.

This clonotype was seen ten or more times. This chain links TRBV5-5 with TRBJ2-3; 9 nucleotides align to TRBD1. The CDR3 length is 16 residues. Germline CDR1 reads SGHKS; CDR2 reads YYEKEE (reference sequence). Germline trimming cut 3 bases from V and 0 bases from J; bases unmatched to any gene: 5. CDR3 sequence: CASSSGDRVSTDTQYF. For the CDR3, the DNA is TGTGCCAGCAGCTCGGGGGACAGGGTGAGCACAGATACGCAGTATTTT.

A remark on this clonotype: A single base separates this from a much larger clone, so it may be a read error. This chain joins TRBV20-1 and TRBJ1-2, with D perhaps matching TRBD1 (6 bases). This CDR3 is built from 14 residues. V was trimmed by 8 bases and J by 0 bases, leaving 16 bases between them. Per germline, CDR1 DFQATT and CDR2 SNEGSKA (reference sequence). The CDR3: CSTKDSPTNYGYTF. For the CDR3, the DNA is TGCAGTACAAAGGACAGCCCGACTAACTATGGCTACACCTTC.

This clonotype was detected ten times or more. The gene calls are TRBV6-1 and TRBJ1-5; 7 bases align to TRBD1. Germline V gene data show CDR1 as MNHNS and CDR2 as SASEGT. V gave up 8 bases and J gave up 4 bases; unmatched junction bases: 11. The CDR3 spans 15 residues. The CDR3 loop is CASGLETGLNQPQHF. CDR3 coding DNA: TGTGCCAGCGGCCTGGAGACAGGGCTAAATCAGCCCCAGCATTTT.

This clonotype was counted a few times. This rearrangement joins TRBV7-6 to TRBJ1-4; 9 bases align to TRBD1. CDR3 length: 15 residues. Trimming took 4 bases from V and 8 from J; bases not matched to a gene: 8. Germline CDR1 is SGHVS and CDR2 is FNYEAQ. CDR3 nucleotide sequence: TGTGCCAGCAGCTCGCCGACAGGGGGTATAGAAAAACTGTTTTTT. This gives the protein CASSSPTGGIEKLFF.

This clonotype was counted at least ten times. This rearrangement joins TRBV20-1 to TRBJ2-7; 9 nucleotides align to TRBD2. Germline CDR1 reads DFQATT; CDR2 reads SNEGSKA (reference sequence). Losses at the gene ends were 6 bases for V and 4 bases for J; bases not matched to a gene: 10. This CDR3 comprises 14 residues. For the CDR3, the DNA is TGCAGTGCCTATCGTAGCGGGAGTGGGTACGAGCAGTACTTC. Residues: CSAYRSGSGYEQYF.

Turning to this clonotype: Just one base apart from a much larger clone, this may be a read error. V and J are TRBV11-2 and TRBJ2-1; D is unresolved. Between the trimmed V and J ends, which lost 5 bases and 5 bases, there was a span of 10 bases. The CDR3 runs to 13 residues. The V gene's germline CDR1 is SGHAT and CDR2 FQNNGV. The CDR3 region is CASSRSRNNEQFF. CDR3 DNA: TGTGCCAGCAGCCGGTCCCGGAACAATGAGCAGTTCTTC.

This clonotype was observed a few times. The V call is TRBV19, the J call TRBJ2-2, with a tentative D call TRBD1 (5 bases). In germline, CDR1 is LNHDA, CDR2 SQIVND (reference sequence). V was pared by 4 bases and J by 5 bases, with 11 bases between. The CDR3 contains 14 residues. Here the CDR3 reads CASSSWGKTGELFF. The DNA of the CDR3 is TGTGCCAGTAGTAGCTGGGGCAAAACCGGGGAGCTGTTTTTT.

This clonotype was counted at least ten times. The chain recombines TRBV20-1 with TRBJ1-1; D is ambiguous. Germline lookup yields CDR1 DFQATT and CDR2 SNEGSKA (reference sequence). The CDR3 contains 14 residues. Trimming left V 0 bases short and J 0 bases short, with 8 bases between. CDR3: CSARDLSLNTEAFF. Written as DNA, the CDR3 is TGCAGTGCTAGAGATCTAAGTCTGAACACTGAAGCTTTCTTT.